This T cell receptor (beta chain) derives from a study of CXCR3-negative and CXCR3-positive naive CD8 T cells. The study, taken as a whole, reports: The study found CXCR3 expression partially decreased after cryopreservation and ran most assays on fresh PBMCs. Against CXCR3-negative naive cells, CXCR3-positive naive cells showed more hydrophobic TRB CDR3s. Naive CXCR3-negative and CXCR3-positive cells had similar TRBV-TRBJ usage; memory differed.

Naive cells were sorted as CD45RO-, CCR7+, CD27+ and CD95-. 5' RACE with UMI labels generated the TRB cDNA libraries. TCRdb re-called the 5' RACE reads and catalogs CDR3 proteins one per entry, DNA excluded. The sample data list 150,000 to 180,000 distinct CDR3 sequences. This CDR3 comprises 15 residues. The germline CDR1 and CDR2 sequences are LNHNV and YYDKDF (reference sequence). As regards this clonotype: Its antigen is currently unknown.

Sequenced input: naive CXCR3+ CD8+ T cells from blood. Subset: CD45RO-CCR7+CD27+CD95- naive CD8+ T cells expressing CXCR3 (TNR3+). The chain combines TRBV15 with TRBJ2-1. The receptor's source is a human donor in good health. Some clones in this sample may be carry-over from other donors' samples. Here the CDR3 reads CATSREGNTYNEQFF.